The clone carrying this T cell receptor (beta chain) was counted between two and nine times. What it binds is unknown. Anyone with autoimmune disease history or systemic immunosuppression was excluded. The protocol was immunoSEQ multiplex PCR, while the TCRdb copy is restricted to in-frame clones and leaves out a portion. The top ten hold under 70% of the sample, which has approximately 32,000 clones, approximately 86% seen once. The CDR3 runs to 16 residues. CDR1 is KGHSH and CDR2 is LQKENI in the germline V gene. Trimming took 2 bases from V and 6 from J, leaving 19 bases between them. The record originates from a study of OX40 agonist ivuxolimab in advanced cancers. Study results and limitations: Relative to CD4+, CD8+ T cells held more expanded clones on average.

The chain links TRBV18 to TRBJ1-2; D is perhaps TRBD1 (5 bases). The sample in question was CD4+ or CD8+ T cells sorted from blood, obtained in a trial of the OX40 agonist ivuxolimab. The receptor's source is an adult with an advanced solid tumor such as melanoma, head and neck, liver or kidney cancer. The chain's CDR3 is CASSPSGREYSNGYTF. The CDR3 nucleotides read TGTGCCAGCTCACCAAGTGGCAGGGAGTACTCTAATGGCTACACCTTC.